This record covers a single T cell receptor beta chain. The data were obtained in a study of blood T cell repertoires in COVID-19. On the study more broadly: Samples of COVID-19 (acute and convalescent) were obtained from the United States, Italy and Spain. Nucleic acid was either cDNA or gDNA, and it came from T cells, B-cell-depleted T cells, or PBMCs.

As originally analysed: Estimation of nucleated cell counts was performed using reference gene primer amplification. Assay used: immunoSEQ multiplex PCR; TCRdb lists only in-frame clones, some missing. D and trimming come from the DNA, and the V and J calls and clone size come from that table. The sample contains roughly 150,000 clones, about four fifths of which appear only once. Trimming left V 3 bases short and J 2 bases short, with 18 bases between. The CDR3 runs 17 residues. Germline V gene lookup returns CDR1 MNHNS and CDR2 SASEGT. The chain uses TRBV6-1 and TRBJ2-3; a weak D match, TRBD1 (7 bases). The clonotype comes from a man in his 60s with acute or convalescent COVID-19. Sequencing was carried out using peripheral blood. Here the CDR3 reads CASSDRRRGRVTDTQYF. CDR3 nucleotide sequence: TGTGCCAGCAGTGATAGGAGGAGGGGGCGAGTCACAGATACGCAGTATTTT.